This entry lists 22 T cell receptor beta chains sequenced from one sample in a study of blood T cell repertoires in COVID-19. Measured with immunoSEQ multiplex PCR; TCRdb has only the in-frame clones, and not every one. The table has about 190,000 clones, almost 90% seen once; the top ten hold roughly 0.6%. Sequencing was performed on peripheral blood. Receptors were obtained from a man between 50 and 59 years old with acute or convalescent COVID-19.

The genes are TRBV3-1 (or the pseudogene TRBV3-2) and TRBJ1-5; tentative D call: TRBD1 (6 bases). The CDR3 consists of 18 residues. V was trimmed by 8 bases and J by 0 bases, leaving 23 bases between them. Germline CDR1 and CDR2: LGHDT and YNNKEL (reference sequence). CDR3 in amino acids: CASYLDGQNLYSNQPQHF. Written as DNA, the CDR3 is TGTGCCAGCTACCTAGACGGACAGAACCTCTATAGCAATCAGCCCCAGCATTTT.

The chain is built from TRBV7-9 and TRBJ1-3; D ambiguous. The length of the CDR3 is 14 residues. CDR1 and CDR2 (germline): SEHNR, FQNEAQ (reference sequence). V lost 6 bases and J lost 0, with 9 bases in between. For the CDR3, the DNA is TGTGCCAGCAGTCTAGACGCCTCTGGAAACACCATATATTTT. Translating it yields CASSLDASGNTIYF.

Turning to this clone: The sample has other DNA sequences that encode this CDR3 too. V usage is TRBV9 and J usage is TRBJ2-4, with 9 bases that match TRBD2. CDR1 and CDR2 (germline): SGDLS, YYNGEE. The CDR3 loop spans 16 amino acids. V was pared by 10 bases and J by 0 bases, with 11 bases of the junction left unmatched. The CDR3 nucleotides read TGTGCCGCGGGAGGGGGGCCCAACCTAGCCAAAAACATTCAGTACTTC. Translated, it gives CAAGGGPNLAKNIQYF.

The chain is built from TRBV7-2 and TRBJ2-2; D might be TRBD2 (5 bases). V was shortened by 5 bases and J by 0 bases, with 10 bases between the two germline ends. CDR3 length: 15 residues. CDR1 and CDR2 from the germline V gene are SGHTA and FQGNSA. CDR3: CASSLGNANTGELFF. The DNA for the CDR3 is TGTGCCAGCAGCCTCGGGAACGCGAACACCGGGGAGCTGTTTTTT.

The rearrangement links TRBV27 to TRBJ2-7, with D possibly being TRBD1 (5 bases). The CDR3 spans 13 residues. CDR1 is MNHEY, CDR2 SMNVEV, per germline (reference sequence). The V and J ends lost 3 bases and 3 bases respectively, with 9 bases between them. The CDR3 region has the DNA TGTGCCAGCAGTTTTTCCCAGGGCTACGAGCAGTACTTC. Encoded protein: CASSFSQGYEQYF.

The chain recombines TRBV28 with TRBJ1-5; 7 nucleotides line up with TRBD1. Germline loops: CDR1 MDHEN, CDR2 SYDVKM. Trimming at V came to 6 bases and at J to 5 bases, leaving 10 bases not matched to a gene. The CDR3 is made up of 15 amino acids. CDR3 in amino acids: CASSLDRVGYQPQHF. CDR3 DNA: TGTGCCAGCAGCCTAGACAGGGTAGGTTATCAGCCCCAGCATTTT.

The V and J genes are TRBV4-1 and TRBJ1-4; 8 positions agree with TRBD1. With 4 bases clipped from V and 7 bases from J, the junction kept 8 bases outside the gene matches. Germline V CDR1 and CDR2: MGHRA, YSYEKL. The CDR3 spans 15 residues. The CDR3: CASSPSGGAAEKLFF. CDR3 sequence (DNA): TGCGCCAGCAGCCCTTCAGGGGGCGCGGCTGAAAAACTGTTTTTT.

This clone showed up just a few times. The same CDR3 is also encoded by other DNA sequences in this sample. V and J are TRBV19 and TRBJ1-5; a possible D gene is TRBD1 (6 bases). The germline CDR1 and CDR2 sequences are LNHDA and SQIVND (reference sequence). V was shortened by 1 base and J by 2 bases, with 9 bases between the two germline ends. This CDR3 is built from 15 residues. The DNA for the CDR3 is TGTGCCAGTAGTATAGGAGGGGGGGGCAATCAGCCCCAGCATTTT. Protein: CASSIGGGGNQPQHF.

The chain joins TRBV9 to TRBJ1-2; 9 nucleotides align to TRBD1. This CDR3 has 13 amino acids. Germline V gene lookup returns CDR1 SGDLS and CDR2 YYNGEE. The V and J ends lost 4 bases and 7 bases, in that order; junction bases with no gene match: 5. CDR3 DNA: TGTGCCAGCAGCCCTGGGACAGGGAGTGGCTACACCTTC. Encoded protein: CASSPGTGSGYTF.

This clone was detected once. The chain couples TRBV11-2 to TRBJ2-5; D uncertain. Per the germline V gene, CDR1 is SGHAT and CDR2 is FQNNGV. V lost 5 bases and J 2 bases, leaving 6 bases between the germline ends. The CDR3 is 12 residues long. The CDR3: CASSQNQETQYF. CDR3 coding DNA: TGTGCCAGCAGCCAGAATCAAGAGACCCAGTACTTC.

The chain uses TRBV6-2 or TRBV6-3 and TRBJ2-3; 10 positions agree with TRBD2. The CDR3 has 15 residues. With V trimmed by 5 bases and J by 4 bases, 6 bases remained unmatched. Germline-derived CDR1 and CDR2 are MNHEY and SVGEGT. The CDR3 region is CASSQLAGNPDTQYF. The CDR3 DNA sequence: TGTGCCAGCAGTCAACTAGCGGGGAACCCAGATACGCAGTATTTT.

Written as DNA, the CDR3 is TGCGCCAGCAGCCTTGGAGCAGGGGGCAATGAAAAACTGTTTTTT. It specifies CASSLGAGGNEKLFF. This sequence joins TRBV5-1 and TRBJ1-4; 8 nucleotides align to TRBD1. V shed 4 bases, J shed 5 bases, and the junction held 7 bases outside the gene matches. Germline V gene data show CDR1 as SGHRS and CDR2 as YFSETQ. The length of the CDR3 is 15 residues.

DNA for the CDR3: TGTGCCAGCAGCTTAGGTACCGGGACAGGGTATTATGAGCAGTACTTC. It translates to CASSLGTGTGYYEQYF. V and J are TRBV11-2 and TRBJ2-7; TRBD1 aligns across 9 bases. The CDR3 is 16 amino acids. CDR1 and CDR2 (germline): SGHAT, FQNNGV. The ends lost 1 base at V and 7 bases at J; junction bases unmatched: 11.

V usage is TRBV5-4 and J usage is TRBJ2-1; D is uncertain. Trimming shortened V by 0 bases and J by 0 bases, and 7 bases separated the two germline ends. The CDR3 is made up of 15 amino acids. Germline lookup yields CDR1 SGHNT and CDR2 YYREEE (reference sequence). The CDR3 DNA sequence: TGTGCCAGCAGCTTGGGCGGCCCCTCCTACAATGAGCAGTTCTTC. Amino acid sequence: CASSLGGPSYNEQFF.

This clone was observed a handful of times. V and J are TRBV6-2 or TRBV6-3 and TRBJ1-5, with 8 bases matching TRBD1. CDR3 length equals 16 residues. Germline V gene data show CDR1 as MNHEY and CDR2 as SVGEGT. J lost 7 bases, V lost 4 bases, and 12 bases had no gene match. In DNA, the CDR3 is TGTGCCAGCAGTTCCTCAGACAGGGGACCGGGACAGCCCCAGCATTTT. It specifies CASSSSDRGPGQPQHF.

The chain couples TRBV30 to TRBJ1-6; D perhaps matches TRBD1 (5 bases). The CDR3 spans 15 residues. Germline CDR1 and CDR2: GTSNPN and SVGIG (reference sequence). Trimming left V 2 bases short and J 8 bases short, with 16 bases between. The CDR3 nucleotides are TGTGCCTGGAGTCCTCGCCGGGGGGAGGATTCACCCCTCCACTTT. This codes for CAWSPRRGEDSPLHF.

The CDR3 is CASSTLFTEAFF. The CDR3 nucleotides are TGTGCCAGCAGCACTTTATTCACGGAAGCTTTCTTT. The chain joins TRBV7-6 to TRBJ1-1; no definite D call. The germline V gene encodes CDR1 SGHVS and CDR2 FNYEAQ. The CDR3 sequence is 12 residues long. V lost 5 bases and J 8 bases, leaving 12 bases between the germline ends.

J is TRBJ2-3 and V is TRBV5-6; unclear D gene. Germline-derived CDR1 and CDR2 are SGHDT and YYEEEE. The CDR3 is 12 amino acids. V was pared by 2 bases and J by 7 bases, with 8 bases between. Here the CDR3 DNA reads TGTGCCAGCAGCTTTTGGGCTAATACGCAGTATTTT. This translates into CASSFWANTQYF.

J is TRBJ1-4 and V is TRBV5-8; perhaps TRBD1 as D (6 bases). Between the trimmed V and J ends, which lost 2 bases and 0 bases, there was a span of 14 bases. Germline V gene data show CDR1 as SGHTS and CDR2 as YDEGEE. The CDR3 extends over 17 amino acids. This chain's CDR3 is CASSFVGGLATNEKLFF. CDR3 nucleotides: TGTGCCAGCAGCTTTGTCGGGGGGCTTGCAACTAATGAAAAACTGTTTTTT. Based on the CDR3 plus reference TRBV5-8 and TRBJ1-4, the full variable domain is EAGVTQSPTHLIKTRGQQATLRCSPISGHTSVYWYQQALGLGLQFLLWYDEGEERNRGNFPPRFSGRQFPNYSSELNVNALELEDSALYLCASSFVGGLATNEKLFFGSGTQLSVL.

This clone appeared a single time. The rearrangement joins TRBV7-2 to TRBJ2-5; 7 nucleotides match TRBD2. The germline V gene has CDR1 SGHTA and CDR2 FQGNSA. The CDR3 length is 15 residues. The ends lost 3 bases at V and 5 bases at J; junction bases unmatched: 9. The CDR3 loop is CASSFWTSRFETQYF. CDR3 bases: TGTGCCAGCAGCTTCTGGACTAGTCGGTTTGAGACCCAGTACTTC.

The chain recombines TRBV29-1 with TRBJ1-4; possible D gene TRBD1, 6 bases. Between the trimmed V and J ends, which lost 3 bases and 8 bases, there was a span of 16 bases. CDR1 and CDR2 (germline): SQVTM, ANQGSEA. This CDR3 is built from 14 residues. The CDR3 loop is CSVELMGAREKLFF. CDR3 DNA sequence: TGCAGCGTTGAGTTAATGGGGGCCAGGGAAAAACTGTTTTTT. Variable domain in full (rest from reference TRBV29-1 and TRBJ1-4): SAVISQKPSRDICQRGTSLTIQCQVDSQVTMMFWYRQQPGQSLTLIATANQGSEATYESGFVIDKFPISRPNLTFSTLTVSNMSPEDSSIYLCSVELMGAREKLFFGSGTQLSVL.

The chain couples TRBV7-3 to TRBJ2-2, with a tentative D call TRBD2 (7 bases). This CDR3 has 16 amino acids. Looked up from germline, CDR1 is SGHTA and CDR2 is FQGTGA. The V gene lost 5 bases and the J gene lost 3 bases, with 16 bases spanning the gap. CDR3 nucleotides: TGTGCCAGCAGCGCCCGGGGGGCGGGGTACACCGGGGAGCTGTTTTTT. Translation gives CASSARGAGYTGELFF.